The T cell receptor beta chain under discussion was sequenced for a study of T-cell reconstitution after alpha-beta-depleted transplantation in children. Whole-study findings and limits: It was newly produced T cells that mostly accounted for T-cell counts and diversity one year after transplant. The origin of high day-60 TCRbeta diversity in some patients lay in surviving recipient T cells and thymic progenitors. Approximately two months post-transplant, alpha-beta T cells reportedly originated from several hundred expanded graft clones.

CDR1 and CDR2 (germline): MNHEY, SMNVEV (reference sequence). This CDR3 region has 14 residues. V was shortened by 6 bases and J by 6 bases, with 18 bases between the two germline ends. Molecular barcoding with unique molecular identifiers was used for the TCRbeta library. MiXCR, applied by TCRdb to the PCR reads, yields one record per CDR3 protein. The sample records hundreds of thousands of distinct CDR3 sequences, around 15% being singletons. Turning to this clonotype: The antigen is undetermined.

The chain is built from TRBV27 and TRBJ2-7; D might be TRBD2 (6 bases). The source material was PBMCs, mostly from graft donor cells, sampled 360 days after TCRalphabeta/CD19-depleted stem cell transplant. The receptor was isolated from a boy in the first two years of life who had a stem cell transplant for Wiskott-Aldrich syndrome, so the T cells may come from the graft donor. CDR3 sequence reads: CASRDGGRGAEQYF. For the CDR3, the DNA is TGTGCCAGCAGAGATGGAGGGAGAGGGGCCGAGCAGTACTTC.